This TCR beta chain came from a study of CD8 T cells in ankylosing spondylitis (dated by TCRdb to about 2017). Background on the whole study: The study profiled T cell receptor beta repertoires in healthy donors and ankylosing spondylitis patients to find disease-linked TCR variants. Peripheral blood samples were taken, and synovial fluid was additionally collected from ankylosing spondylitis patients. The whole study cohort included some 100 healthy donors and about two dozen ankylosing spondylitis patients.

Data came from an Illumina HiSeq 2500. Quantitative 5'-RACE with molecular barcodes was used to prepare TCR beta libraries. For the original study's pipeline: A new computational method based on a probabilistic model of VDJ rearrangement was used to identify disease-linked TCR variants. TCRdb reworked the public reads: Q25 trimming with fastp, MiXCR clone assembly, productive beta chains retained. Identical CDR3 protein sequences are pooled into one entry, listed with their most common genes and DNA. These V and J calls are TCRdb output, not the study's own analysis. The sample table contains roughly 90,000 distinct CDR3 sequences; only one count was recorded for 9% of them. Approximately 30% of the sample rests with the top ten. Here is what the overall study found, with its caveats: The disease-linked clones were reported as significantly enriched in matched synovial fluid samples from ankylosing spondylitis patients. Some of the motif variants had been reported before in the synovial fluid and blood of reactive arthritis patients, a finding that suggests common disease-initiation mechanisms. A CD8+ phenotype was shown by the disease-linked clones, which were found at relatively low frequencies in peripheral blood. A TCR beta motif made up of several highly homologous amino acid variants appeared to be characteristic of blood from ankylosing spondylitis patients.

V sheds 2 bases and J sheds 6 bases, leaving 4 bases between their ends. From the germline V gene, CDR1 is SGHDT and CDR2 is YYEEEE. The CDR3 holds 11 amino acids from the cysteine to the phenylalanine. The only DNA kept is the CDR3, 33 bases in frame from the first base. This clonotype was counted between two and nine times. The target of this receptor is not known. Base qualities are missing; no much larger clone stands one base away. The TCR originated in a male donor with ankylosing spondylitis. The sequencing sample was made of blood, either unsorted or a sorted T cell fraction (not recorded which). The rearranged segments are TRBV5-6 and TRBJ2-3; the D gene cannot be named for sure. The CDR3 region: CASSFADTQYF. The DNA sequence is given as TGTGCCAGCAGCTTCGCGGATACGCAGTATTTT.